Reported below is one T cell receptor (beta chain). HTBI primers from iRepertoire and Arm-PCR of CDR3 regions yielded the TCR beta libraries. TCRdb passed the multiplex PCR reads through MiXCR, listing each CDR3 protein once. The sample shows under 350,000 distinct CDR3 sequences, roughly a fifth of them seen only once. The sample originates from a study of regulatory T cells in long-lasting Graves disease. Indicated time point: persistent/refractory GD, antithyroid drugs over 5 years with positive TRAb. Isolated PBMC RNA provided the starting material for the TCR library. Graves' disease diagnosis relied on American Thyroid Association guidelines. V dropped 5 bases and J dropped 4 bases, with 15 bases sitting between them. Germline assignment: CDR1 SGHTA and CDR2 FQGNSA. This CDR3 spans 14 amino acids.

Sequences were derived from peripheral blood mononuclear cells (PBMCs), sampled when the disease was refractory, from a patient treated with antithyroid drugs. V is TRBV7-2 and J is TRBJ2-7, with D maybe TRBD2 (6 bases). The sequence was collected from a female donor with Graves disease. CDR3 protein: CASSLDSGEYEQYF. Written as DNA, the CDR3 is TGTGCCAGCAGCCTGGATTCGGGGGAGTACGAGCAGTACTTC. Together with reference TRBV7-2 and TRBJ2-7, the CDR3 gives the full variable domain: GAGVSQSPSNKVTEKGKDVELRCDPISGHTALYWYRQSLGQGLEFLIYFQGNSAPDKSGLPSDRFSAERTGGSVSTLTIQRTQQEDSAVYLCASSLDSGEYEQYFGPGTRLTVT.